Following are 23 T cell receptor beta chains from one sample sequenced in a study of blood T cell repertoires in COVID-19. Produced via immunoSEQ multiplex PCR; TCRdb's table is partial and in-frame only. The data contain 90,000 to 100,000 clones, around 72% of them singletons. Material: peripheral blood. The source is a woman aged 60-75 years in a cohort sampled during active or convalescent COVID-19.

The chain combines TRBV9 with TRBJ1-5; 7 bases are shared with TRBD1. The length of the CDR3 is 14 residues. Germline values: CDR1 SGDLS, CDR2 YYNGEE. V was pared by 2 bases and J by 4 bases, with 3 bases of the junction left unmatched. The chain's CDR3 is CASSVGTENQPQHF. In DNA, the CDR3 is TGTGCCAGCAGCGTCGGGACAGAGAATCAGCCCCAGCATTTT.

The chain uses TRBV6-2 or TRBV6-3 and TRBJ2-5, with 7 bases identical to TRBD2. The length of the CDR3 is 16 residues. V dropped 2 bases and J dropped 1; count of bases not matched to a gene: 7. Germline V gene lookup returns CDR1 MNHEY and CDR2 SVGEGT. CDR3: CASSYPISGAQETQYF. The DNA of the CDR3 is TGTGCCAGCAGTTACCCCATCAGCGGGGCCCAAGAGACCCAGTACTTC.

This chain joins TRBV15 and TRBJ2-7; tentative D call: TRBD1 (5 bases). The germline V gene has CDR1 LNHNV and CDR2 YYDKDF (reference sequence). V was pared by 3 bases and J by 1 base, with 10 bases between. This CDR3 is built from 14 residues. CDR3 nucleotides: TGTGCCACCAGCAGGAAGACAGATTCCTACGAGCAGTACTTC. Encoded protein: CATSRKTDSYEQYF.

In this sample, this clone turned up a few times. V and J are TRBV12-3 or TRBV12-4 and TRBJ1-3; D is unresolved. There are 13 residues in the CDR3. The V and J ends lost 6 bases and 3 bases respectively, with 9 bases between them. The CDR3 region is CASRTFRGNTIYF. CDR3 DNA: TGTGCCAGCAGGACTTTTCGTGGAAACACCATATATTTT.

This clone was seen only a few times. V and J are TRBV19 and TRBJ1-6; TRBD1 agrees at 7 bases. There are 16 residues in the CDR3. Losses at the gene ends were 1 base for V and 9 bases for J; bases not matched to a gene: 9. Germline CDR1 and CDR2: LNHDA and SQIVND (reference sequence). The CDR3 protein is CASSIVGTGVSSPLHF. The CDR3 region has the DNA TGTGCCAGTAGTATAGTGGGAACAGGGGTGAGTTCACCCCTCCACTTT.

The chain uses TRBV4-2 and TRBJ2-2, with a weak D call TRBD1 (5 bases). This CDR3 contains 18 residues. Germline lookup yields CDR1 LGHNA and CDR2 YNFKEQ. The V end was cut by 0 bases, the J end by 0 bases, with 14 bases between. The CDR3 nucleotides read TGTGCCAGCAGCCAAGATCGCGGACAAAGTACGAACACCGGGGAGCTGTTTTTT. This encodes CASSQDRGQSTNTGELFF.

This chain joins TRBV5-1 and TRBJ2-1; perhaps TRBD1 as D (6 bases). Germline V gene data show CDR1 as SGHRS and CDR2 as YFSETQ. Deletions cut 2 bases from V and 9 bases from J, with 18 bases between. CDR3 length equals 15 residues. The CDR3 bases are TGCGCCAGCAGCTTCCTACAGGGAGCCAATGGTGAGCAGTTCTTC. This encodes CASSFLQGANGEQFF.

This rearrangement joins TRBV18 to TRBJ1-1; D is undetermined. Germline V gives CDR1 KGHSH, CDR2 LQKENI. The CDR3 has 13 amino acids. Trimming pared 4 bases from V and 6 bases from J, leaving 12 bases between. The CDR3 bases are TGTGCCAGCTCACTACTGGGTAGCGCTGAAGCTTTCTTT. Its translation is CASSLLGSAEAFF.

This clone was observed a few times. This chain connects TRBV2 to TRBJ1-6, with TRBD1 matching over 9 bases. There are 13 residues in the CDR3. Germline CDR1 reads SNHLY; CDR2 reads FYNNEI. V trimming: 8 bases; J trimming: 9 bases; junction bases outside the gene matches: 5. The CDR3 reads CASGTGRFSPLHF. CDR3 in DNA: TGTGCCAGCGGGACAGGGAGATTTTCACCCCTCCACTTT. Full variable domain (outside the CDR3, taken from reference TRBV2 and TRBJ1-6): EPEVTQTPSHQVTQMGQEVILRCVPISNHLYFYWYRQILGQKVEFLVSFYNNEISEKSEIFDDQFSVERPDGSNFTLKIRSTKLEDSAMYFCASGTGRFSPLHFGNGTRLTVT.

The V call is TRBV9, the J call TRBJ2-2; 9 bases agree with TRBD1. The CDR3 is 19 amino acids. CDR1 is SGDLS and CDR2 is YYNGEE in the germline V gene. Trimming took 3 bases from V and 2 from J; bases not matched to a gene: 14. The CDR3: CASSASRAGTGTNTGELFF. CDR3 nucleotides: TGTGCCAGCAGCGCATCTCGGGCTGGGACAGGGACTAACACCGGGGAGCTGTTTTTT.

The chain recombines TRBV19 with TRBJ2-3; 8 bases agree with TRBD1. This CDR3 spans 16 amino acids. V shed 7 bases, J shed 1 base, and the junction held 10 bases outside the gene matches. From germline, CDR1 is LNHDA and CDR2 SQIVND (reference sequence). The CDR3: CASKLTGTGGTDTQYF. The CDR3 nucleotides read TGTGCCAGTAAACTTACCGGGACAGGAGGCACAGATACGCAGTATTTT.

The chain couples TRBV29-1 to TRBJ2-1, with 8 bases lining up with TRBD1. Per germline, CDR1 SQVTM and CDR2 ANQGSEA. J was trimmed by 0 bases and V by 5 bases; bases with no gene match: 3. CDR3 size: 14 residues. The CDR3 spells CSVRDRSSYNEQFF. As DNA, the CDR3 is TGCAGCGTTCGGGACAGGAGCTCCTACAATGAGCAGTTCTTC.

The chain links TRBV5-1 to TRBJ2-5; 8 nucleotides line up with TRBD1. Unmatched junction bases numbered 15, after V lost 3 bases and J lost 5 bases. The CDR3 length is 17 residues. Germline lookup yields CDR1 SGHRS and CDR2 YFSETQ. This chain's CDR3 is CASSYVGQVIERETQYF. As DNA, the CDR3 is TGCGCCAGCAGCTATGTGGGACAGGTCATCGAGAGGGAGACCCAGTACTTC. The full variable domain, with the rest looked up from reference TRBV5-1 and TRBJ2-5, is KAGVTQTPRYLIKTRGQQVTLSCSPISGHRSVSWYQQTPGQGLQFLFEYFSETQRNKGNFPGRFSGRQFSNSRSEMNVSTLELGDSALYLCASSYVGQVIERETQYFGPGTRLLVL.

This chain connects TRBV4-2 to TRBJ2-1, with TRBD2 identical over 11 bases. Germline assignment: CDR1 LGHNA and CDR2 YNFKEQ. Trimming removed 2 bases from V and 7 bases from J; junction bases left unmatched: 10. The length of the CDR3 is 17 residues. The CDR3 nucleotides read TGTGCCAGCAGCCAAAAAGCCGGGACTAGCGGAGATAATGAGCAGTTCTTC. Its translation is CASSQKAGTSGDNEQFF.

The gene calls are TRBV4-1 and TRBJ2-3; TRBD1 matches 7 bases. From germline, CDR1 is MGHRA and CDR2 YSYEKL. V trimming: 4 bases; J trimming: 4 bases; junction bases outside the gene matches: 5. The CDR3 runs 14 residues. The CDR3 loop reads CASSPRQGSDTQYF. Here the CDR3 DNA reads TGCGCCAGCAGCCCTAGACAGGGTTCAGATACGCAGTATTTT.

The chain recombines TRBV19 with TRBJ2-3, with TRBD2 as a possible D gene (5 bases). Germline V gene data show CDR1 as LNHDA and CDR2 as SQIVND (reference sequence). The CDR3 covers 13 residues. V shed 4 bases and J shed 6 bases, with 11 bases lying between them. CDR3 DNA sequence: TGTGCCAGTAGTAGGGAGCTAGAGGATACGCAGTATTTT. Translating gives CASSRELEDTQYF.

The V gene is TRBV7-9, the J gene TRBJ1-3, with 7 bases fitting TRBD1. After removal of 4 bases from V and 2 bases from J, the junction contained 5 bases not matched to a gene. This CDR3 spans 15 amino acids. From germline, CDR1 is SEHNR and CDR2 FQNEAQ (reference sequence). The DNA of the CDR3 is TGTGCCAGCAGCTCGTACAGGGGAGCTGGAAACACCATATATTTT. Protein: CASSSYRGAGNTIYF.

The rearrangement links TRBV4-2 to TRBJ1-2; 8 nucleotides match TRBD1. Germline trimming cut 5 bases from V and 7 bases from J; bases unmatched to any gene: 12. Germline values: CDR1 LGHNA, CDR2 YNFKEQ. The CDR3 is 15 amino acids. CDR3 region: CASSVLDRDRSGYTF. CDR3 DNA: TGTGCCAGCAGCGTTTTGGACAGGGATCGGTCTGGCTACACCTTC.

A single count supports this clone. This chain connects TRBV7-9 to TRBJ1-1, with a possible D match to TRBD1 (6 bases). Germline CDR1 and CDR2: SEHNR and FQNEAQ (reference sequence). V lost 0 bases and J 5 bases, leaving 16 bases between the germline ends. The CDR3 length is 16 residues. DNA for the CDR3: TGTGCCAGCAGCTTAGCGGCGGGCAGGGGAGGGACTGAAGCTTTCTTT. This gives the protein CASSLAAGRGGTEAFF.

The chain is built from TRBV6-5 and TRBJ2-5; the D gene is possibly TRBD1 (5 bases). Germline V gene lookup returns CDR1 MNHEY and CDR2 SVGAGI. Trimming left V 2 bases short and J 4 bases short, with 14 bases between. The CDR3 has 15 amino acids. CDR3 DNA: TGTGCCAGCAGTTACCACAGGACCCAAGGAGAGACCCAGTACTTC. This gives the protein CASSYHRTQGETQYF.

This clone came up a few times. The chain employs TRBV28 and TRBJ2-7, with 8 bases that match TRBD1. This CDR3 spans 17 amino acids. The V gene's germline CDR1 is MDHEN and CDR2 SYDVKM. The junction had 15 bases not matched to a gene; V was cut back by 7 bases and J by 1 base. This chain's CDR3 is CASTTGGIGTGSYEQYF. The CDR3 DNA reads TGTGCCAGCACCACAGGCGGTATCGGGACAGGTTCCTACGAGCAGTACTTC.

J is TRBJ1-2 and V is TRBV19; TRBD1 aligns across 7 bases. There are 18 residues in the CDR3. The trim removed 5 bases at V and 3 bases at J, leaving 18 bases unmatched. In germline, CDR1 is LNHDA, CDR2 SQIVND (reference sequence). The DNA for the CDR3 is TGTGCCAGTAGTCAATTACAGGGGTCCCACTTCGATGACTATGGCTACACCTTC. Amino acid sequence: CASSQLQGSHFDDYGYTF.

V gene TRBV7-9 combines with J gene TRBJ2-2; TRBD1 matches 8 bases. The germline V gene encodes CDR1 SEHNR and CDR2 FQNEAQ (reference sequence). Unmatched junction bases numbered 4, after V lost 5 bases and J lost 2 bases. The CDR3 contains 15 residues. This chain's CDR3 is CASSADRVNTGELFF. In nucleotides, the CDR3 is TGTGCCAGCAGCGCGGACAGGGTAAACACCGGGGAGCTGTTTTTT. Full variable domain (outside the CDR3, taken from reference TRBV7-9 and TRBJ2-2): DTGVSQNPRHKITKRGQNVTFRCDPISEHNRLYWYRQTLGQGPEFLTYFQNEAQLEKSRLLSDRFSAERPKGSFSTLEIQRTEQGDSAMYLCASSADRVNTGELFFGEGSRLTVL.